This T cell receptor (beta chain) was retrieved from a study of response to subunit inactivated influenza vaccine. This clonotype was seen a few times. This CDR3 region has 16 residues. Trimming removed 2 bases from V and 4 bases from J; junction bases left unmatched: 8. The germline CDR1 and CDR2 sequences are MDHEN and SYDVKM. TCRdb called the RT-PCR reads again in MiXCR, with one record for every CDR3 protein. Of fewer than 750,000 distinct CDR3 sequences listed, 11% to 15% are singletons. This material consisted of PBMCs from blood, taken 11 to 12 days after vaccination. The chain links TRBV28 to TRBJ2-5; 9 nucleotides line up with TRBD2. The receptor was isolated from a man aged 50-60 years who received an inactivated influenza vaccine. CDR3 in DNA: TGTGCCAGCAGTTTAGGGCGGGGGGGCACTTTAGAGACCCAGTACTTC. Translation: CASSLGRGGTLETQYF. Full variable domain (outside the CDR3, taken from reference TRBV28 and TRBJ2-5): DVKVTQSSRYLVKRTGEKVFLECVQDMDHENMFWYRQDPGLGLRLIYFSYDVKMKEKGDIPEGYSVSREKKERFSLILESASTNQTSMYLCASSLGRGGTLETQYFGPGTRLLVL.